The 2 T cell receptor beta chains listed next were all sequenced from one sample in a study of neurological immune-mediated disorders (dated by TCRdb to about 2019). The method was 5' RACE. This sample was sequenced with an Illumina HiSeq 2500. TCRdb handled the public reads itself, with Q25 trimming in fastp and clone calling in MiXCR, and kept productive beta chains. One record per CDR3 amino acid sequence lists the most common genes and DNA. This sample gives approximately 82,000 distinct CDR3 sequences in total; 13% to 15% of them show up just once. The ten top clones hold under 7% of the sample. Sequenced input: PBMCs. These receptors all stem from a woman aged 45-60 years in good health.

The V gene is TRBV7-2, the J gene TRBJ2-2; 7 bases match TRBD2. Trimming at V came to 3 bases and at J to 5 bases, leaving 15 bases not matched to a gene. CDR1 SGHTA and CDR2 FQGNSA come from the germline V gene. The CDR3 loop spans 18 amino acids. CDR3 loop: CASSFLNLGREMTGELFF. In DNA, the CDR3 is TGTGCCAGCAGCTTTCTAAATCTCGGGCGGGAGATGACCGGGGAGCTGTTTTTT.

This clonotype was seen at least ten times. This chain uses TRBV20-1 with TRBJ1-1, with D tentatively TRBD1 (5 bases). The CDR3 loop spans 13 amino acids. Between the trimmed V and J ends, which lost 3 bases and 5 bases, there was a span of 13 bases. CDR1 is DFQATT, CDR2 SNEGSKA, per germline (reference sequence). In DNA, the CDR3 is TGCAGTGCTAGTCAGGGTTGGGGTACTGAAGCTTTCTTT. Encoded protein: CSASQGWGTEAFF.